This TCR beta chain was observed in a study of TIL therapy for anti-PD-1-resistant metastatic lung cancer. The libraries were made with immunoSEQ v3. Libraries were prepared by immunoSEQ multiplex PCR; TCRdb keeps only in-frame clonotypes and omits some of them. Among approximately 95,000 clones, roughly two thirds were seen once, and the ten largest hold around 9.9%. The germline V gene has CDR1 LNHDA and CDR2 SQIVND (reference sequence). Trimming cost V 1 base and J 4 bases; bases outside gene matches: 6. The CDR3 sequence is 16 residues long. Stated time point: pre-treatment sample, taken before nivolumab and TIL therapy. Tumor tissue came from excised metastases, mostly pleural nodules or supraclavicular lymph nodes.

The source of this sequence is a person aged 25-85 years with non-small cell lung cancer. The V call is TRBV19, the J call TRBJ2-1; 8 positions match TRBD1. The source was tumor tissue, collected at baseline. The CDR3 protein is CASSIGSGQAYNEQFF. The CDR3 DNA sequence: TGTGCCAGTAGTATAGGGTCGGGACAGGCTTACAATGAGCAGTTCTTC.